These T cell receptor beta chains were read from a single sample in a study of CD8 T cell repertoires and HIV-1 epitope variants. TCRdb's table, derived via immunoSEQ multiplex PCR, lists solely in-frame clones and lacks some. The sample records thousands of clones, 64% being singletons. Their antigen targets remain unknown. Sequencing was performed on cultured CD8+ T cells derived from PBMCs. These TCRs come from a male donor with HIV. CDR3s include the opening cysteine and the closing phenylalanine or tryptophan. The D gene is left open where the match is weak. For some rows the clone size is stated as once, few or many, or as a class when expanded; others skip it.

clone_size | j_call | d_call | v_call | cdr3_aa | cdr3_nt
. | TRBJ2-7 | . | TRBV9 | CASSVAAATIYEQYF | TGTGCCAGCAGCGTAGCGGCAGCTACCATCTACGAGCAGTACTTC
. | TRBJ2-7 | . | TRBV7-2 | CASSLRAGEQYF | TGTGCCAGCAGCTTACGAGCGGGCGAGCAGTACTTC
. | TRBJ1-2 | . | TRBV5-6 | CASSDPGRTGISVGYTF | TGTGCCAGCAGCGACCCCGGCCGCACTGGGATAAGTGTTGGCTACACCTTC
few | TRBJ2-7 | TRBD2 | TRBV4-2 | CASSQAGGEQYF | TGTGCCAGCAGCCAAGCGGGGGGCGAGCAGTACTTC
. | TRBJ2-3 | . | TRBV2 | CASRQDTQYF | TGTGCCAGCAGACAGGATACGCAGTATTTT
. | TRBJ2-7 | . | TRBV7-2 | CASGERGREQYF | TGTGCCAGCGGGGAACGGGGTCGAGAGCAGTACTTC
once | TRBJ2-1 | TRBD1 | TRBV7-2 | CASSYPQGAGEQFF | TGTGCCAGCAGCTACCCACAGGGGGCAGGTGAGCAGTTCTTC
. | TRBJ1-1 | . | TRBV11-3 | CASSLGGEAFF | TGTGCCAGCAGCTTAGGGGGGGAAGCTTTCTTT
. | TRBJ2-7 | TRBD1 | TRBV13 | CASSLSIRQGLSEQYF | TGTGCCAGCAGCTTATCGATCCGACAGGGGCTAAGCGAGCAGTACTTC
large | TRBJ1-2 | TRBD1 | TRBV4-2 | CASSLGDSGRGGYTF | TGTGCCAGCAGCCTAGGGGACAGCGGGAGGGGTGGCTACACCTTC
few | TRBJ2-2 | . | TRBV5-4 | CASSLATGTGELFF | TGTGCCAGCAGCTTGGCCACGGGGACCGGGGAGCTGTTTTTT
. | TRBJ2-3 | . | TRBV9 | CASSVAGRGGDTQYF | TGTGCCAGCAGCGTAGCGGGGAGGGGGGGAGATACGCAGTATTTT
. | TRBJ1-1 | TRBD1 | TRBV10-3 | CAISEPDRGTEAFF | TGTGCCATCAGTGAGCCCGACAGGGGCACTGAAGCTTTCTTT
. | TRBJ1-1 | TRBD1 | TRBV2 | CASRGEDRGLWTEAFF | TGTGCCAGCAGAGGGGAGGACAGGGGGCTTTGGACTGAAGCTTTCTTT
. | TRBJ1-2 | TRBD1 | TRBV27 | CASSFRTGNFYGYTF | TGTGCCAGCAGTTTCAGGACAGGGAACTTCTATGGCTACACCTTC
. | TRBJ1-4 | . | TRBV30 | CAWSGRTTNEKLFF | TGTGCCTGGAGTGGAAGAACAACTAATGAAAAACTGTTTTTT
. | TRBJ2-5 | . | TRBV7-9 | CASSLLVQETQYF | TGTGCCAGCAGCTTGCTTGTTCAAGAGACCCAGTACTTC
. | TRBJ2-1 | . | TRBV6-1 | CASSEGVQQGYNEQFF | TGTGCCAGCAGTGAAGGGGTGCAGCAGGGTTACAATGAGCAGTTCTTC
. | TRBJ2-5 | TRBD2 | TRBV19 | CASSLGLAGAQETQYF | TGTGCCAGTAGTTTGGGACTAGCGGGGGCACAAGAGACCCAGTACTTC
. | TRBJ2-7 | . | TRBV28 | CASSLNYEQYF | TGTGCCAGCAGCCTAAATTACGAGCAGTACTTC